This is a list of T cell receptor beta chains from one sample in a study of cytotoxic CD8 clonotypes in ibrutinib-treated CLL. The method was immunoSEQ multiplex PCR; TCRdb's version includes in-frame clones alone and lacks a portion of them. This sample carries 50,000 or so clones, less than 90% of them seen once, and the ten largest clones take roughly 22%. The sequences come from PBMCs, collected after 24 months of ibrutinib treatment. These receptors were collected from a human donor with chronic lymphocytic leukemia. Each CDR3 is given with its conserved first and last residue. A D gene is named only where the DNA matches it firmly. Only some rows state a clone size, as once, few, many or a class for expanded clones.

D | size | J | V | DNA | CDR3
- | - | TRBJ1-2 | TRBV4-1 | TGCGCCAGCAGCCAACACGATTTCCCCTATGGCTACACCTTC | CASSQHDFPYGYTF
- | - | TRBJ2-7 | TRBV7-9 | TGTGCCAGCAGCTTAGAGAGCGGCCTCGAGCAGTACTTC | CASSLESGLEQYF
TRBD1 | - | TRBJ2-5 | TRBV29-1 | TGCAGCGTTACGGGACAGGGGGCGAGAGAGACCCAGTACTTC | CSVTGQGARETQYF
TRBD2 | - | TRBJ2-7 | TRBV9 | TGTGCCAGCAGCGTAGGGACTAGGTGGGGCCCCGAGCAGTACTTC | CASSVGTRWGPEQYF
TRBD2 | - | TRBJ2-7 | TRBV19 | TGTGCCAGTAGTATGGCCGGGACTAGCGTCACTGGCGAGCAGTACTTC | CASSMAGTSVTGEQYF
TRBD2 | once | TRBJ2-7 | TRBV28 | TGTGCCAGCAGTTTCGATCTAGCGGAAATCTCCTACGAGCAGTACTTC | CASSFDLAEISYEQYF
- | - | TRBJ1-1 | TRBV6-4 | TGTGCCAGCAGAGAGTTCAAGGGGAAGCATAGCACTGAAGCTTTCTTT | CASREFKGKHSTEAFF
TRBD1 | - | TRBJ2-4 | TRBV5-5 | TGTGCCAGCAGCTTGGATCAGGGGGCGGGAAACATTCAGTACTTC | CASSLDQGAGNIQYF
- | few | TRBJ2-7 | TRBV2 | TGTGCCAGCGGGGGCCTGGCGTACTTC | CASGGLAYF
- | - | TRBJ2-7 | TRBV30 | TGTGCCTGGAACACAGGCTCCTACGAGCAGTACTTC | CAWNTGSYEQYF
- | - | TRBJ2-3 | TRBV6-5 | TGTGCCAGCCGCCGGATAGAACCAGATACGCAGTATTTT | CASRRIEPDTQYF
- | - | TRBJ2-3 | TRBV30 | TGTGCCTGGAGTGTCGTCGGGCCAGGGGTTTCGGGTGATACGCAGTATTTT | CAWSVVGPGVSGDTQYF
TRBD2 | - | TRBJ2-7 | TRBV7-2 | TGTGCCAGCAGCGCAGCGGGATCCGGGTACGAGCAGTACTTC | CASSAAGSGYEQYF
- | - | TRBJ1-1 | TRBV11-2 | TGTGCCAGCAGCTTAGATCGAGGACAGCCACAGGGAAATCATATGAGAGCTTTCTTT | CASSLDRGQPQGNHMRAFF
TRBD1 | - | TRBJ1-1 | TRBV6-5 | TGTGCCAGCAGTACCCCGGGACAGGGAGGGACTGAAGCTTTCTTT | CASSTPGQGGTEAFF
- | - | TRBJ2-5 | TRBV29-1 | TGCAGCGTTGACGTGGGTGGCGAGACCCAGTACTTC | CSVDVGGETQYF
- | - | TRBJ1-4 | TRBV19 | TGTGCCAGTAGTTCGACAGGCTCTAATGAAAAACTGTTTTTT | CASSSTGSNEKLFF
TRBD2 | - | TRBJ2-2 | TRBV6-5 | TGTGCCAGCAGTTACACCCACGGCGGGAGGGCCGGGGAGCTGTTTTTT | CASSYTHGGRAGELFF
- | - | TRBJ1-5 | TRBV19 | TGTGCCAGTAGTAACCGGATCAAGATCGGTAGCAATCAGCCCCAGCATTTT | CASSNRIKIGSNQPQHF
- | - | TRBJ2-2 | TRBV7-2 | TGTGCCAGCAGCTCCGGGACGGGAGTCTACACCGGGGAGCTGTTTTTT | CASSSGTGVYTGELFF
TRBD2 | - | TRBJ2-7 | TRBV5-6 | TGTGCCAGCAGCCCGAGCGGGGCCTACGAGCAGTACTTC | CASSPSGAYEQYF
TRBD2 | - | TRBJ2-2 | TRBV6-1 | TGTGCCAGCAGACTAGCGGGAAAGGTCGGGGAGCTGTTTTTT | CASRLAGKVGELFF